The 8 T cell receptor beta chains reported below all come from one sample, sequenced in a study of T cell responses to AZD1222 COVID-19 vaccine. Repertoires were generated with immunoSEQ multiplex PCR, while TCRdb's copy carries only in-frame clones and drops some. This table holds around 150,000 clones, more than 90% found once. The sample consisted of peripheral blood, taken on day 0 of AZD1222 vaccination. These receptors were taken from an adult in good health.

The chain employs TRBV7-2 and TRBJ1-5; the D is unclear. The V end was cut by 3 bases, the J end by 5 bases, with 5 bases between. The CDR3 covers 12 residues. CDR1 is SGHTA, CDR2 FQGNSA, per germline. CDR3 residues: CASSFPYQPQHF. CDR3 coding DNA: TGTGCCAGCAGCTTCCCCTATCAGCCCCAGCATTTT.

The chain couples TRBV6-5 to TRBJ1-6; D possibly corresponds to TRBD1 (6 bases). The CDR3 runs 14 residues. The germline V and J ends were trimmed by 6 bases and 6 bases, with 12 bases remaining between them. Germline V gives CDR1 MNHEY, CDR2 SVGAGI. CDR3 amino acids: CASRKGQLNSPLHF. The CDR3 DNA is TGTGCCAGCAGAAAAGGACAGCTTAATTCACCCCTCCACTTT.

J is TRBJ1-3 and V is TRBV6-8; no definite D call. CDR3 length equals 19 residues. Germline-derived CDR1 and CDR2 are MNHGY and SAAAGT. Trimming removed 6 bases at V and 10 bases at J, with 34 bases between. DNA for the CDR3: TGTGCCAGCAGCCCCCCCGGTCGAATTCTTGAATTCAATGCAGGAACCATATATTTT. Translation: CASSPPGRILEFNAGTIYF.

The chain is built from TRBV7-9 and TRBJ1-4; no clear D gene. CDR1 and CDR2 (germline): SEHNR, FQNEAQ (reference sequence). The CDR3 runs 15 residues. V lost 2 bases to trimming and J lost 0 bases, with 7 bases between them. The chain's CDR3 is CASSLLGATNEKLFF. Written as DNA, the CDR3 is TGTGCCAGCAGCTTACTCGGTGCAACTAATGAAAAACTGTTTTTT.

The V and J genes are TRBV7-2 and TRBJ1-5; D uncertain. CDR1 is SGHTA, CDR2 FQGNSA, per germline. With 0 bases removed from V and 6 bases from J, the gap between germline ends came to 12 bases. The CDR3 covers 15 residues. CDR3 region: CASSLAGRDSQPQHF. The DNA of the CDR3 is TGTGCCAGCAGCTTAGCTGGTAGGGATAGTCAGCCCCAGCATTTT. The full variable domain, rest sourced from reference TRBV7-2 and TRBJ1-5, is GAGVSQSPSNKVTEKGKDVELRCDPISGHTALYWYRQSLGQGLEFLIYFQGNSAPDKSGLPSDRFSAERTGGSVSTLTIQRTQQEDSAVYLCASSLAGRDSQPQHFGDGTRLSIL.

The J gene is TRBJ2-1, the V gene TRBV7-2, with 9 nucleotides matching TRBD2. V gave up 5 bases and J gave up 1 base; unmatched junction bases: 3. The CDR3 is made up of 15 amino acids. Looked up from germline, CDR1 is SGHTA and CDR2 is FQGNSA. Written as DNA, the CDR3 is TGTGCCAGCAGCCAAACTAGCGGGTCCTACAATGAGCAGTTCTTC. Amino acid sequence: CASSQTSGSYNEQFF. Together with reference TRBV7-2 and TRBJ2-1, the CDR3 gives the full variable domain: GAGVSQSPSNKVTEKGKDVELRCDPISGHTALYWYRQSLGQGLEFLIYFQGNSAPDKSGLPSDRFSAERTGGSVSTLTIQRTQQEDSAVYLCASSQTSGSYNEQFFGPGTRLTVL.

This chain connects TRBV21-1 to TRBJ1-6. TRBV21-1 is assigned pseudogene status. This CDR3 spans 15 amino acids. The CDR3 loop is CASNPGDFSNSPLHF. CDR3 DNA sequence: TGTGCCAGCAACCCCGGGGATTTCTCTAATTCACCCCTCCACTTT.

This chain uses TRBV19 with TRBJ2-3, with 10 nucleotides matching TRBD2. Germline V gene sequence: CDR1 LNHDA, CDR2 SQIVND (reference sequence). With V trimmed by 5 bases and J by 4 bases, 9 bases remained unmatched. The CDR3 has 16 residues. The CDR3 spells CASSGTGTSVSDTQYF. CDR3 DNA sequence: TGTGCCAGTAGTGGTACGGGGACTAGCGTTTCAGATACGCAGTATTTT.